This T cell receptor beta chain was obtained from a study of blood T cell repertoires in COVID-19. Study overall: Italy, Spain and the United States were the sources of the convalescent and acute COVID-19 samples. PBMCs, B-cell-depleted T cells, or T cells provided the cDNA or gDNA that made up the material.

Using immunoSEQ multiplex PCR, the repertoire was profiled, and TCRdb retains in-frame clones only, with some absent. The table records about 26,000 clones, 92% of them present only once. The V and J ends lost 7 bases and 3 bases respectively, with 7 bases between them. The CDR3 extends over 11 amino acids. Looked up from germline, CDR1 is MDHEN and CDR2 is SYDVKM. Material: peripheral blood. This sequence joins TRBV28 and TRBJ2-7; D gene ambiguous. This clonotype was sampled from a human donor in a cohort sampled during active COVID-19. The CDR3 protein is CASTELYEQYF. The DNA of the CDR3 is TGTGCCAGCACCGAACTCTACGAGCAGTACTTC.